These 17 T cell receptor beta chains came from one sample sequenced in a study of cytomegalovirus exposure and HLA in healthy donors. Use of 60 Vbeta and 13 Jbeta primers characterized the PCR. Libraries were prepared by immunoSEQ multiplex PCR; TCRdb keeps only in-frame clonotypes and omits some of them. The table shows under 200,000 clones, with approximately 81% occurring only once. The sample was PBMCs. Receptors were obtained from a man aged 18 to 35 in good health and CMV-seronegative.

This clone has just one count. The rearrangement joins TRBV6-5 to TRBJ2-1; D perhaps matches TRBD2 (6 bases). CDR3 length equals 12 residues. Germline V gene data show CDR1 as MNHEY and CDR2 as SVGAGI. Deletions cut 10 bases from V and 12 bases from J, with 19 bases between. The CDR3 nucleotides read TGTGCCATCGGGGCGGGACGATCGGCGCAGTTCTTC. It translates to CAIGAGRSAQFF.

The V and J genes are TRBV27 and TRBJ2-5; 7 nucleotides align to TRBD1. V gave up 8 bases and J gave up 3 bases; unmatched junction bases: 24. The CDR3 has 19 residues. Germline V gives CDR1 MNHEY, CDR2 SMNVEV (reference sequence). The CDR3 DNA follows: TGTGCCAGCCGACCGCAAACCGGGACAGTGTTCGAGGGAGAAGAGACCCAGTACTTC. Its protein is CASRPQTGTVFEGEETQYF.

In its sample, this clone was seen once. Within the sample, other DNA sequences also encode this same CDR3. The chain carries TRBV4-3 and TRBJ1-1; D may be TRBD1 (6 bases). Trimming pared 0 bases from V and 8 bases from J, leaving 13 bases between. CDR1 and CDR2 from the germline V gene are LGHNA and YSLEER. The CDR3 has 14 residues. The CDR3 nucleotides read TGCGCCAGCAGCCAAGATCCGCAGGGGTACGAAGCTTTCTTT. Amino acids: CASSQDPQGYEAFF.

The V call is TRBV2, the J call TRBJ1-5; 10 bases are shared with TRBD1. Unmatched junction bases numbered 8, after V lost 6 bases and J lost 0 bases. The CDR3 is made up of 17 amino acids. In germline, CDR1 is SNHLY, CDR2 FYNNEI. DNA of the CDR3: TGTGCCAGCAGCGGGACAGGGGCCCGCTTTAGCAATCAGCCCCAGCATTTT. Its translation: CASSGTGARFSNQPQHF.

The chain joins TRBV19 to TRBJ2-5; D may be TRBD1 (5 bases). Trimming pared 0 bases from V and 5 bases from J, leaving 10 bases between. CDR3 length: 14 residues. From germline, CDR1 is LNHDA and CDR2 SQIVND (reference sequence). The CDR3 nucleotides read TGTGCCAGTAGTATAGATGGGGCTTTCGAGACCCAGTACTTC. Translation: CASSIDGAFETQYF.

The chain joins TRBV19 to TRBJ2-2; D not certain. Germline V gives CDR1 LNHDA, CDR2 SQIVND (reference sequence). V was trimmed by 1 base and J by 5 bases, leaving 8 bases between them. There are 14 residues in the CDR3. The CDR3 is CASSIAVATGELFF. As DNA, the CDR3 is TGTGCCAGTAGTATAGCTGTGGCAACCGGGGAGCTGTTTTTT.

This chain connects TRBV6-5 to TRBJ2-3; no reliable D call. V was trimmed by 6 bases and J by 2 bases, leaving 9 bases between them. CDR1 is MNHEY, CDR2 SVGAGI, per germline. The CDR3 is 13 amino acids. CDR3 bases: TGTGCCAGCAGCACCCGGTACACAGATACGCAGTATTTT. Encoded protein: CASSTRYTDTQYF.

The gene calls are TRBV4-3 and TRBJ1-4; 9 bases match TRBD1. Trimming removed 1 base from V and 7 bases from J; junction bases left unmatched: 10. The CDR3 is 17 amino acids. CDR1 and CDR2 from the germline V gene are LGHNA and YSLEER. Here the CDR3 reads CASSQGTGAGRSEKLFF. The CDR3 DNA sequence: TGCGCCAGCAGCCAAGGGACAGGGGCAGGAAGAAGTGAAAAACTGTTTTTT.

The chain combines TRBV7-8 with TRBJ2-7; tentatively, D is TRBD2 (5 bases). Germline V lookup: CDR1 SGHVS, CDR2 FQNEAQ. Trimming removed 1 base at V and 7 bases at J, with 14 bases between. The CDR3 runs 14 residues. The CDR3 is CASSLGFVRREQYF. CDR3 DNA: TGTGCCAGCAGCTTAGGATTCGTGCGGAGGGAGCAGTACTTC.

V is TRBV4-1 and J is TRBJ1-4; D not resolved. This CDR3 region has 17 residues. Trimming removed 0 bases from V and 7 bases from J, with 18 bases in between. CDR1 and CDR2 (germline): MGHRA, YSYEKL. The CDR3 region is CASSQEESTFHGEKLFF. In nucleotides, the CDR3 is TGCGCCAGCAGCCAAGAAGAGTCCACTTTTCACGGTGAAAAACTGTTTTTT.

This clone was found a few times. The V gene is TRBV11-2, the J gene TRBJ2-1, with D perhaps matching TRBD2 (6 bases). Looked up from germline, CDR1 is SGHAT and CDR2 is FQNNGV. V lost 4 bases, J lost 6 bases, and 16 bases lay in between. The length of the CDR3 is 15 residues. CDR3 protein: CASSWGVERGNEQFF. CDR3 nucleotide sequence: TGTGCCAGCAGCTGGGGGGTTGAACGGGGCAATGAGCAGTTCTTC.

This chain joins TRBV5-4 and TRBJ2-1; D is ambiguous. This CDR3 contains 12 residues. V was shortened by 4 bases and J by 9 bases, with 11 bases between the two germline ends. Germline CDR1 and CDR2: SGHNT and YYREEE (reference sequence). The CDR3 bases are TGTGCCAGCAGCCCAACACCATTTGAGCAGTTCTTC. Its protein is CASSPTPFEQFF.

This clone was found once. The chain recombines TRBV19 with TRBJ2-1; tentatively, D is TRBD2 (6 bases). Per the germline V gene, CDR1 is LNHDA and CDR2 is SQIVND (reference sequence). This CDR3 comprises 15 residues. The V end was cut by 8 bases, the J end by 7 bases, with 21 bases between. This CDR3 reads CASSSPGGTKNEQFF. The CDR3 bases are TGTGCCAGTTCCAGTCCGGGCGGGACGAAGAATGAGCAGTTCTTC.

The J gene is TRBJ2-7, the V gene TRBV27; TRBD2 aligns across 9 bases. Germline CDR1 MNHEY, CDR2 SMNVEV (reference sequence). The CDR3 extends over 16 amino acids. Germline trimming cut 7 bases from V and 2 bases from J; bases unmatched to any gene: 12. The CDR3 reads CASTPLSGRYPYEQYF. The CDR3 DNA reads TGTGCCAGCACCCCCTTGAGCGGGAGGTATCCCTACGAGCAGTACTTC.

This sequence joins TRBV5-1 and TRBJ2-7, with 9 positions matching TRBD1. Trimming at V came to 4 bases and at J to 1 base, leaving 9 bases not matched to a gene. CDR1 and CDR2 from the germline V gene are SGHRS and YFSETQ. The CDR3 totals 16 residues. The CDR3 spells CASSGSQGAGSYEQYF. Here the CDR3 DNA reads TGCGCCAGCAGCGGATCACAGGGGGCAGGGTCCTACGAGCAGTACTTC.

This clone showed up just once. The chain is built from TRBV5-8 and TRBJ2-1, with D maybe TRBD2 (5 bases). The V gene lost 8 bases and the J gene lost 9 bases, with 18 bases spanning the gap. There are 13 residues in the CDR3. Germline V CDR1 and CDR2: SGHTS, YDEGEE. CDR3 in DNA: TGTGCCAGTCTTCAGTGGAGAGGGATTGAGCAGTTCTTC. The encoded protein is CASLQWRGIEQFF.

V is TRBV5-6 and J is TRBJ2-1; D not certain. CDR3 length equals 12 residues. Trimming stripped 1 base from V and 5 bases from J, with 4 bases between. The germline gives CDR1 SGHDT, CDR2 YYEEEE. The CDR3 DNA reads as TGTGCCAGCAGCTTGAGCGACAATGAGCAGTTCTTC. This codes for CASSLSDNEQFF.